This T cell receptor beta chain stems from a study of prognosis after radiotherapy for stage I lung cancer. For the study at large: Enrollment began in early 2018 and ended in 2019; the enrolled patients had stage I non-small cell lung cancer.

This clonotype was seen many times. The CDR3 spans 12 residues. V dropped 8 bases and J dropped 5 bases, with 13 bases sitting between them. CDR1 DFQATT and CDR2 SNEGSKA come from the germline V gene (reference sequence). Multiplex PCR in two rounds served to amplify TCR beta CDR3 from genomic DNA. Each TRBV and TRBJ gene had its own primer in the first PCR round. Via MiXCR, TCRdb re-called the multiplex PCR reads, giving one row per CDR3 protein. The repertoire holds fewer than 30,000 distinct CDR3 sequences, with more than 45% as singletons. Sequences were derived from PBMCs, sampled before or after stereotactic body radiation therapy (not recorded which). The TCR comes from a donor over 45 with non-small cell lung cancer. The chain has TRBV20-1 and TRBJ2-1, with a tentative D call TRBD1 (6 bases). The CDR3 nucleotides are TGCAGTCTCCAGGGGAACCACAATGAGCAGTTCTTC. As protein: CSLQGNHNEQFF.